This T cell receptor (beta chain) was profiled in a study of blood T cell repertoires in COVID-19 (dated by TCRdb to about 2020). Describing the broader study: Samples covering the acute and convalescent phases of COVID-19 were provided by collaborators in the United States, Italy and Spain. The material from the prospective study consisted of cDNA or gDNA derived from T cells, B-cell-depleted T cells, or PBMCs. The repertoires were made available in a free public database intended to serve as a resource for research on the immune response to SARS-CoV-2. Deeply sampled blood TCRbeta repertoires from subjects exposed to, actively infected with, or recovered from COVID-19 were included in the dataset. The samples were drawn from the first 160 participants of the ongoing ImmuneRACE study and from 1,200 or so subjects provided by 6 global collaborators. A de-identified subject ID, COVID-19 status, age in years and sex were almost always included in the sample metadata. Where HLA class I and class II types were available, the types were taken from metadata supplied by the sample provider, not from assay-based typing.

Taken from cysteine to phenylalanine, the CDR3 has 14 residues. Only the CDR3 DNA is retained, 42 bases long and in frame from the first base. The germline V gene provides CDR1 MDHEN and CDR2 SYDVKM. V gives up 6 bases and J gives up 0 bases, and the segment between their germline ends measures 10 bases. Points the paper makes about the study in general: Clinical and demographic metadata were provided uncurated, with the amount varying by source and participant.

TCRbeta CDR3 regions were amplified from genomic DNA by means of the immunoSEQ Assay, a bias-controlled multiplex PCR. Concerning the study's data processing: Within the assay, amplification of reference gene primers was used to estimate how many nucleated cells each sample contained. To quantify the absolute abundance of each unique TCRbeta CDR3 rearrangement, sequence reads were collapsed and filtered. For each sample, productive Simpson clonality was calculated as the square root of Simpson's diversity index over productive rearrangements. Entries here come from immuneACCESS through TCRdb and include only in-frame sequences with V and J called. Some clones fail to appear in such tables; in the studies checked, an unresolved V gene covers under half of the shortfall, and the cause of the remainder is unknown. V and J calls and clone size are those listed in that table; D and trimming were worked out from the DNA. Present in this sample are 150,000 to 200,000 clones, over 70% of which were seen just once. Jointly, the top ten make up roughly 17% of the sample.

Each collaborating institution followed its own protocols to collect whole blood in K2EDTA tubes. Collaborator samples were shipped for TCRbeta analysis as frozen whole blood, isolated PBMCs, or DNA extracted from either sample type. Concerning this clone itself: Its antigen remains undetermined. No base-level quality is on record; no much larger clone is a single base apart.

Sequenced sample: peripheral blood. This receptor was identified in a man in his sixties with active or convalescent COVID-19. Rearrangement joined TRBV28 to TRBJ2-3, with the D gene call left open. CDR3 reads: CASRRTASTDTQYF. In nucleotides, the sequence is TGTGCCAGCAGACGAACAGCTAGCACAGATACGCAGTATTTT.